This TCR beta chain was retrieved from a study of T-cell reconstitution after alpha-beta-depleted transplantation in children. As it was prepared, the TCRbeta library received unique molecular identifiers. TCRdb passed the PCR reads through MiXCR, listing each CDR3 protein once. The table has around 380,000 distinct CDR3 sequences, approximately 10% seen once. The germline V and J ends were trimmed by 8 bases and 10 bases, with 9 bases remaining between them. Per germline, CDR1 SEHNR and CDR2 FQNEAQ (reference sequence). CDR3 size: 10 residues. This material consisted of PBMCs from the stem cell graft donor, taken from the stem cell graft. The genes are TRBV7-9 and TRBJ2-1, with unresolved D. This TCR derives from a human donor who donated a stem cell graft to a child with acute myeloid leukemia. The CDR3: CASGAREQFF. The DNA for the CDR3 is TGTGCCAGCGGTGCGCGCGAGCAGTTCTTC.